This TCR beta chain was recovered during a study of T-cell reconstitution after alpha-beta-depleted transplantation in children. Germline CDR1 LGHDT, CDR2 YNNKEL (reference sequence). The CDR3 length is 19 residues. Unmatched junction bases numbered 11, after V lost 0 bases and J lost 4 bases. This clonotype has a count of ten or more. Its target is not known. The study's findings and limits: Alpha-beta T cells present about two months after transplant were reported to originate from several hundred expanded graft clones. T-cell numbers and diversity one year post-transplant derived largely from freshly generated T cells. Recipient T cells and thymic progenitors that survived were the source of the high TCRbeta diversity seen at day 60 in some patients.

Researchers prepared the TCRbeta library using unique molecular identifiers, the study reports. TCRdb itself ran the PCR reads through MiXCR, one entry per CDR3 protein. The sample holds about 580,000 distinct CDR3 sequences; 23% are singletons and the top ten take approximately 14%. The chain links TRBV3-1 to TRBJ2-2; 10 bases match TRBD2. The receptor was derived from a boy under three years old who had a stem cell transplant for acute myeloid leukemia, so the T cells may come from the graft donor. The sequences come from PBMCs, mostly from graft donor cells, collected 360 days after TCRalphabeta/CD19-depleted stem cell transplant. Here the CDR3 reads CASSQESRLAGEGTGELFF. CDR3 DNA: TGTGCCAGCAGCCAAGAAAGTCGCCTAGCGGGGGAGGGCACCGGGGAGCTGTTTTTT.